This T cell receptor beta chain emerged from a study of T-cell reconstitution after alpha-beta-depleted transplantation in children. Study-level findings and limits: One year after transplant, T-cell counts and diversity came mostly from newly produced T cells. Reportedly, alpha-beta T cells present about two months post-transplant originated from several hundred expanded clones of graft origin.

It was with unique molecular identifiers that the TCRbeta library was prepared. TCRdb processed the PCR reads anew with MiXCR; each CDR3 protein has one entry. The table has 500,000 to 750,000 distinct CDR3 sequences, 10% to 15% seen once; the top ten hold approximately 2.1%. Comment on this clonotype: The antigen is unknown.

The V gene end was trimmed by 6 bases and the J gene end by 0 bases; junction bases not matched to a gene: 6. Germline CDR1 reads SGHVS; CDR2 reads FNYEAQ. The CDR3 length is 18 residues. This sequence was found in a male patient younger than 18 who had a stem cell transplant for acute myeloid leukemia, so the T cells may come from the graft donor. The chain has TRBV7-6 and TRBJ2-1, with 15 bases identical to TRBD2. Sequences were derived from PBMCs, mostly from graft donor cells, sampled 360 days after TCRalphabeta/CD19-depleted stem cell transplant. As DNA, the CDR3 is TGTGCCAGCAGACGTGGACTAGCGGGAGGGAGCTCCTACAATGAGCAGTTCTTC. This codes for CASRRGLAGGSSYNEQFF.